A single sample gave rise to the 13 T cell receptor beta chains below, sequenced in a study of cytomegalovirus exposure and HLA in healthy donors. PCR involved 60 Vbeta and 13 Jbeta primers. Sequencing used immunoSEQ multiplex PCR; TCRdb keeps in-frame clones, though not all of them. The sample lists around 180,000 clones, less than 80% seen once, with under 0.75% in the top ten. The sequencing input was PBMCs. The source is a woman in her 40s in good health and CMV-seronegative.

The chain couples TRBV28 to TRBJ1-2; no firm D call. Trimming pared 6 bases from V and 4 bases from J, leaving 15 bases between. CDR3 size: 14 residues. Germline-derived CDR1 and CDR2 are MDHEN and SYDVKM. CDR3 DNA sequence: TGTGCCAGCAGCTCTGCGGGGTTCAGCTATGGCTACACCTTC. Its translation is CASSSAGFSYGYTF.

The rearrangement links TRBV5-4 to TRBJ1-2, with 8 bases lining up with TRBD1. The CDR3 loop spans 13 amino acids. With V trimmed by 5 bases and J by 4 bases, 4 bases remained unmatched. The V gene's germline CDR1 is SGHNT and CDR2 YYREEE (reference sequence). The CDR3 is CASSYDRGYGYTF. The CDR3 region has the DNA TGTGCCAGCAGTTATGACAGGGGCTATGGCTACACCTTC.

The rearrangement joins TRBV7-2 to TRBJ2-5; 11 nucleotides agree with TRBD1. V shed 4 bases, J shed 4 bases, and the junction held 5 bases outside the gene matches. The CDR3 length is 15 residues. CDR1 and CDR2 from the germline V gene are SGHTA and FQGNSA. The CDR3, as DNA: TGTGCCAGCAGCTCCGGACAGGGGGCGGGAGAGACCCAGTACTTC. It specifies CASSSGQGAGETQYF.

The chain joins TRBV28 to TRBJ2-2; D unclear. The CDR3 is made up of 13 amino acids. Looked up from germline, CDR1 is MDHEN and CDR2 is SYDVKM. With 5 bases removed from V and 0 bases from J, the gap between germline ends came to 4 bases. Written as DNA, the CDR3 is TGTGCCAGCAGTCCCTCGAACACCGGGGAGCTGTTTTTT. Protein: CASSPSNTGELFF.

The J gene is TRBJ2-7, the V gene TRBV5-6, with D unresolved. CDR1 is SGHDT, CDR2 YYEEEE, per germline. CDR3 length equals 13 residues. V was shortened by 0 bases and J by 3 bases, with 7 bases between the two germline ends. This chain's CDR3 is CASSLGLVYEQYF. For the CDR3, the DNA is TGTGCCAGCAGCTTGGGGCTAGTCTACGAGCAGTACTTC.

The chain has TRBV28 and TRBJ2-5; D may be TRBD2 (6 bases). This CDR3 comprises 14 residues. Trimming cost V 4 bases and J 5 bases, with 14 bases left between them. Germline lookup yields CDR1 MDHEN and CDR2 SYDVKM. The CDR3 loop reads CASSSPGVGETQYF. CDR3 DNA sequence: TGTGCCAGCAGTTCGCCGGGAGTCGGTGAGACCCAGTACTTC.

The CDR3 loop reads CASSEWRTGQETQYF. CDR3 in DNA: TGTGCCAGCAGTGAATGGAGGACAGGTCAAGAGACCCAGTACTTC. J is TRBJ2-5 and V is TRBV2; 7 bases map to TRBD1. In germline, CDR1 is SNHLY, CDR2 FYNNEI. V trimming: 2 bases; J trimming: 2 bases; junction bases outside the gene matches: 5. This CDR3 region has 15 residues.

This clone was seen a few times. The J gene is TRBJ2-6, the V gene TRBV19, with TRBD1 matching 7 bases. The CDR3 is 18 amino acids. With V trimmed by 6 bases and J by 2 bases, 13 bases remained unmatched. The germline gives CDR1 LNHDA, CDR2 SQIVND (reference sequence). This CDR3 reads CASRRDRDVPAGANVLTF. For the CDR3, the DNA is TGTGCCAGTAGACGCGACAGGGATGTTCCGGCTGGGGCCAACGTCCTGACTTTC.

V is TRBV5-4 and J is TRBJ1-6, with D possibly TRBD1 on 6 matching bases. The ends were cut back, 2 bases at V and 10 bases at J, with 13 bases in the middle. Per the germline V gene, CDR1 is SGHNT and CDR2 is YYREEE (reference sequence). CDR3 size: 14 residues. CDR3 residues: CASSFLQGTSPLHF. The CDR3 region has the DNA TGTGCCAGCAGCTTTCTGCAGGGGACCTCACCCCTCCACTTT.

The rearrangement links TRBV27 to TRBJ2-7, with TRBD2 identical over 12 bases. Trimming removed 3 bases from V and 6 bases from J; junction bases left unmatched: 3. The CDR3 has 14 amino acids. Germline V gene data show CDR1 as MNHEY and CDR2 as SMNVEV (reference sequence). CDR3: CASSLTSGSSEQYF. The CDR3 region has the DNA TGTGCCAGCAGTTTGACTAGCGGGAGTAGCGAGCAGTACTTC.

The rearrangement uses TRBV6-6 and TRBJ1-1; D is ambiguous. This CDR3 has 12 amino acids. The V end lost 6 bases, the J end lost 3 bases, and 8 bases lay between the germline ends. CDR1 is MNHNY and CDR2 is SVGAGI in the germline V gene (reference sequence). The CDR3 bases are TGTGCCAGCAGACCAGAAGACACTGAAGCTTTCTTT. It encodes CASRPEDTEAFF.

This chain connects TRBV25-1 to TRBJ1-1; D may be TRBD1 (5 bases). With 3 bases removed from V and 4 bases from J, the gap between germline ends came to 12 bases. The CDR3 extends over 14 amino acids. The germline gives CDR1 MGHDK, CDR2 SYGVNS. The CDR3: CASSDRGRGTEAFF. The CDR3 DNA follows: TGTGCCAGCAGTGATAGAGGTAGGGGCACTGAAGCTTTCTTT.

The CDR3 DNA sequence: TGTGCCAGCAGTCGACTAGCGGTCGACGAGCAGTACTTC. Amino acid sequence: CASSRLAVDEQYF. The rearrangement uses TRBV28 and TRBJ2-7; TRBD2 agrees at 9 bases. The CDR3 extends over 13 amino acids. CDR1 and CDR2 from the germline V gene are MDHEN and SYDVKM. The J segment lost 5 bases and the V segment lost 5 bases, leaving 4 bases of the junction unmatched.